Below, 23 T cell receptor beta chains from the same sample are listed, as sequenced in a study of breast tumors, draining lymph nodes, adjacent tissues. MiXCR was run by TCRdb on the multiplex PCR reads, yielding one entry per CDR3 protein. Of about 150,000 distinct CDR3 sequences in the sample, approximately 29% were seen once. Axillary draining lymph nodes of breast cancer patients supplied the node samples. Sequencing was done on a sample of axillary lymph node tissue. All receptors come from a female donor with breast cancer. Some clones in this sample may be carry-over from other donors' samples.

This clonotype was seen a handful of times. The rearrangement links TRBV30 to TRBJ2-6; possibly TRBD2 for D (7 bases). The CDR3 totals 18 residues. Germline CDR1 and CDR2: GTSNPN and SVGIG (reference sequence). Trimming removed 2 bases at V and 3 bases at J, with 20 bases between. As DNA, the CDR3 is TGTGCCTGGAGTTCCCGAAGGGGGGGCGCCTATGGGGCCAACGTCCTGACTTTC. Translated: CAWSSRRGGAYGANVLTF.

This clonotype was picked up many times. The rearrangement links TRBV2 to TRBJ1-3; D remains ambiguous. From germline, CDR1 is SNHLY and CDR2 FYNNEI. This CDR3 has 19 amino acids. V shed 4 bases and J shed 0 bases, with 22 bases lying between them. CDR3 residues: CASSAVGSSTPYSGNTIYF. The CDR3 coding sequence is TGTGCCAGCAGTGCGGTAGGCTCCTCTACCCCCTACTCTGGAAACACCATATATTTT. Full variable domain (missing parts from reference TRBV2 and TRBJ1-3): EPEVTQTPSHQVTQMGQEVILRCVPISNHLYFYWYRQILGQKVEFLVSFYNNEISEKSEIFDDQFSVERPDGSNFTLKIRSTKLEDSAMYFCASSAVGSSTPYSGNTIYFGEGSWLTVV.

In regard to this clonotype: As the CDR3 is not closed by the conserved phenylalanine or tryptophan, this likely results from a read error. J is TRBJ2-1 and V is TRBV7-9, with D maybe TRBD2 (6 bases). The CDR3 totals 14 residues. Germline V CDR1 and CDR2: SEHNR, FQNEAQ (reference sequence). V shed 5 bases and J shed 3 bases, with 11 bases lying between them. CDR3 sequence: CASSPGSRYNEQFS. The CDR3 nucleotides read TGTGCCAGCAGCCCCGGGAGCCGCTACAATGAGCAGTTCTCC.

V is TRBV4-2 and J is TRBJ1-2, with D possibly TRBD1 on 6 matching bases. V lost 6 bases to trimming and J lost 6 bases, with 23 bases between them. CDR1 is LGHNA, CDR2 YNFKEQ, per germline. CDR3 length: 16 residues. CDR3 residues: CASRDLGQSGLDGYTF. CDR3 DNA: TGTGCCAGCAGAGACCTGGGACAATCGGGTCTGGATGGCTACACCTTC.

There are many counts of this clonotype. The rearrangement links TRBV4-2 to TRBJ1-4, with TRBD1 identical over 7 bases. The CDR3 is made up of 16 amino acids. Trimming cost V 4 bases and J 8 bases; bases outside gene matches: 13. CDR1 LGHNA and CDR2 YNFKEQ come from the germline V gene. The CDR3 DNA reads TGTGCCAGCAGCCCAGCCTCAGGGGGACATAAGGAAAAACTGTTTTTT. This sequence encodes CASSPASGGHKEKLFF.

Concerning this clonotype itself: This may stem from a read error, because a much larger clone lies one nucleotide away. This chain uses TRBV20-1 with TRBJ1-2; no reliable D call. V lost 6 bases to trimming and J lost 7 bases, with 21 bases between them. The CDR3 totals 14 residues. From germline, CDR1 is DFQATT and CDR2 SNEGSKA (reference sequence). DNA for the CDR3: TGCAGTGCACGACCCTCAGAAAGGGTCTCTGGCTACACCTTC. As protein: CSARPSERVSGYTF.

The chain carries TRBV6-4 and TRBJ1-2; 8 nucleotides match TRBD1. Germline lookup yields CDR1 MRHNA and CDR2 SNTAGT. Trimming took 0 bases from V and 1 from J; bases not matched to a gene: 7. The CDR3 covers 17 residues. The CDR3 here is CASSDSTKGQGNYGYTF. The CDR3 DNA reads TGTGCCAGCAGTGACTCAACTAAAGGACAGGGTAACTATGGCTACACCTTC.

The chain uses TRBV5-1 and TRBJ2-3; D call uncertain. The CDR3 totals 14 residues. The germline V and J ends were trimmed by 1 base and 6 bases, with 12 bases remaining between them. Germline-derived CDR1 and CDR2 are SGHRS and YFSETQ. CDR3 DNA sequence: TGCGCCAGCAGCTTGTTCGTTGGTGGGGATACGCAGTATTTT. As protein: CASSLFVGGDTQYF. Variable domain in full (rest from reference TRBV5-1 and TRBJ2-3): KAGVTQTPRYLIKTRGQQVTLSCSPISGHRSVSWYQQTPGQGLQFLFEYFSETQRNKGNFPGRFSGRQFSNSRSEMNVSTLELGDSALYLCASSLFVGGDTQYFGPGTRLTVL.

This chain links TRBV9 with TRBJ2-6, with D perhaps given as TRBD1 or TRBD2 (5 bases each). The CDR3 is 15 amino acids. V dropped 2 bases and J dropped 18 bases, with 24 bases sitting between them. Germline V gene sequence: CDR1 SGDLS, CDR2 YYNGEE. In nucleotides, the CDR3 is TGTGCCAGCAGCGTTTTAGCGACTGGGGCCAACGCCCCGACTTTC. It yields the protein CASSVLATGANAPTF.

This clonotype was seen ten or more times. The chain is built from TRBV14 and TRBJ1-6; D gene ambiguous. Germline V lookup: CDR1 SGHDN, CDR2 FVKESK. Trimming took 4 bases from V and 11 from J, leaving 18 bases between them. This CDR3 contains 15 residues. The CDR3 coding sequence is TGTGCCAGCAGCCCACTCAGGACGGGCCGCGCACCCCTCCACTTT. This codes for CASSPLRTGRAPLHF.

This clonotype was recorded at least ten times. The chain uses TRBV11-1 and TRBJ2-2; D perhaps matches TRBD2 (5 bases). This CDR3 has 16 amino acids. Germline loops: CDR1 SGHAT, CDR2 FQDESV (reference sequence). V lost 5 bases and J 2 bases, leaving 15 bases between the germline ends. This CDR3 is CASSHTRDRNTGELFF. CDR3 nucleotides: TGTGCCAGCAGCCATACCCGGGATCGTAACACCGGGGAGCTGTTTTTT.

In the case of this clonotype: An end of the junction does not agree with germline; a read error may underlie this. V and J are TRBV5-1 and TRBJ1-2, with D uncertain. The CDR3 spans 18 residues. Per germline, CDR1 SGHRS and CDR2 YFSETQ. CDR3 amino acids: CASSPPMGETSRNYGYTF. CDR3 in DNA: TGTGCCAGCAGCCCGCCGATGGGAGAAACGTCTAGGAACTATGGCTACACCTTC.

This clonotype was found many times. This chain connects TRBV20-1 to TRBJ2-5, with 13 bases that match TRBD2. Germline trimming cut 1 base from V and 2 bases from J; bases unmatched to any gene: 4. The CDR3 covers 16 residues. Germline-derived CDR1 and CDR2 are DFQATT and SNEGSKA (reference sequence). The CDR3 sequence: CSARGTSGGVQETQYF. The CDR3 DNA sequence: TGCAGTGCTAGAGGAACTAGCGGGGGGGTTCAAGAGACCCAGTACTTC.

This clonotype was picked up many times. V and J are TRBV18 and TRBJ1-3; D gene unclear. The germline V gene encodes CDR1 KGHSH and CDR2 LQKENI. The V end lost 2 bases, the J end lost 0 bases, and 14 bases lay between the germline ends. The CDR3 is 17 amino acids. The CDR3 region is CASSPWAADPSGNTIYF. The CDR3 region has the DNA TGTGCCAGCTCACCATGGGCAGCCGACCCCTCTGGAAACACCATATATTTT.

This clonotype was seen at least ten times. This could be a read error, since a much larger clone is one nucleotide away. This sequence joins TRBV7-3 and TRBJ1-2; 7 bases are a match to TRBD1. This CDR3 has 15 amino acids. Germline-derived CDR1 and CDR2 are SGHTA and FQGTGA. For the CDR3, the DNA is TGTGCCAGCAGCTTGCTGCCAGGGGGTGGCTATGGCTACCCCTTC. Amino acids: CASSLLPGGGYGYPF.

In this sample, this clonotype turned up many times. A much larger clone differs from this one at a single base, so this may be a read error. J is TRBJ2-5 and V is TRBV20-1, with 10 nucleotides matching TRBD2. The CDR3 has 14 residues. V lost 4 bases, J lost 7 bases, and 9 bases stayed unmatched. Germline V gene lookup returns CDR1 DFQATT and CDR2 SNEGSKA (reference sequence). The CDR3 protein is CSAILAGIGATQYF. The CDR3 DNA is TGCAGTGCTATACTAGCGGGGATAGGAGCGACCCAGTACTTC.

Many counts were recorded for this clonotype. V is TRBV4-2 and J is TRBJ2-7, with TRBD2 matching 8 bases. J gave up 5 bases and V 1 base, and 7 bases lay outside the gene matches. The length of the CDR3 is 15 residues. Germline CDR1 is LGHNA and CDR2 is YNFKEQ. The chain's CDR3 is CASSQVRGGFHEQYF. CDR3 nucleotides: TGTGCCAGCAGCCAAGTTCGGGGGGGTTTCCACGAGCAGTACTTC.

J is TRBJ1-6 and V is TRBV7-2; 7 bases fit TRBD1. V was pared by 4 bases and J by 9 bases, with 9 bases of the junction left unmatched. CDR1 is SGHTA and CDR2 is FQGNSA in the germline V gene. The CDR3 length is 15 residues. The CDR3, as DNA: TGTGCCAGCAGCTCACCGACAGGGAGACCTTCACCCCTCCACTTT. The encoded protein is CASSSPTGRPSPLHF.

The sample holds many counts of this clonotype. V is TRBV18 and J is TRBJ2-7, with 7 bases matching TRBD1. The CDR3 is 14 amino acids. The ends lost 5 bases at V and 2 bases at J; junction bases unmatched: 6. Germline V CDR1 and CDR2: KGHSH, LQKENI. Here the CDR3 reads CASSETGQTYEQYF. The CDR3 region has the DNA TGTGCCAGCTCAGAAACGGGACAGACCTACGAGCAGTACTTC. Using reference TRBV18 and TRBJ2-7 for the parts outside the CDR3, the full variable domain is NAGVMQNPRHLVRRRGQEARLRCSPMKGHSHVYWYRQLPEEGLKFMVYLQKENIIDESGMPKERFSAEFPKEGPSILRIQQVVRGDSAAYFCASSETGQTYEQYFGPGTRLTVT.

Comment on this clonotype: Mismatch with germline at one junction end may stem from a read error. The CDR3 coding sequence is TGTCCCAGCAGTCTCCCAAGCTCCTACGAGCAGCACTTC. Its protein is CPSSLPSSYEQHF. The chain carries TRBV7-9 and TRBJ2-7; D call uncertain. CDR1 is SEHNR, CDR2 FQNEAQ, per germline (reference sequence). The CDR3 sequence is 13 residues long.

The table lists this clonotype with many counts. The V and J genes are TRBV12-3 or TRBV12-4 and TRBJ1-6; TRBD1 might be the D (5 bases). The V end was cut by 1 base, the J end by 14 bases, with 12 bases between. The CDR3 is 13 amino acids. The CDR3 DNA follows: TGTGCCAGCAGTTTAGAGGGGACGGGGGCCCTCCACTTT. It is translated as CASSLEGTGALHF.

This clonotype was seen ten or more times. The V and J genes are TRBV19 and TRBJ2-1; 10 bases align to TRBD1. The ends lost 6 bases at V and 6 bases at J; junction bases unmatched: 8. The CDR3 runs 15 residues. Per the germline V gene, CDR1 is LNHDA and CDR2 is SQIVND (reference sequence). The CDR3 spells CASRIKDRGGNEQFF. CDR3 bases: TGTGCCAGTAGAATTAAGGACAGGGGGGGCAATGAGCAGTTCTTC.

The chain combines TRBV6-5 with TRBJ2-6, with D tentatively TRBD1 (6 bases). Trimming took off 3 bases at V and 4 bases at J, with 10 bases between the two ends. The CDR3 consists of 15 residues. Germline CDR1 reads MNHEY; CDR2 reads SVGAGI. The CDR3 region has the DNA TGTGCCAGCAGTTATTCAGGGGCCGGGGCCAACGTCCTGACTTTC. Its protein is CASSYSGAGANVLTF.